These T cell receptor beta chains were read from a single sample in a study of response to subunit inactivated influenza vaccine. TCRdb ran MiXCR on the RT-PCR reads and lists one entry per CDR3 protein. Among over 750,000 distinct CDR3 sequences listed, 21% were seen once. The sequencing here drew on PBMCs from blood, taken 5 to 6 days after vaccination. The receptors derive from a man aged 45 to 65 who received an inactivated influenza vaccine. Both conserved end residues are part of each CDR3. The D gene is left open where the match is weak. For some rows the clone size is stated as once, few or many, or as a class when expanded; others skip it.

v_gene	len	abundance	d_gene	j_gene	CDR3nt	CDR3aa
TRBV28	16	-	-	TRBJ1-2	TGTGCCAGCTCTGGACAGTCCCGCGAGGCTAACTATGGCTACACCTTC	CASSGQSREANYGYTF
TRBV3-1	14	-	-	TRBJ2-7	TGTGCCAGCAGCCGAACCCGGGGGTTCTACGAGCAGTACTTC	CASSRTRGFYEQYF
TRBV12-3/TRBV12-4	13	many	-	TRBJ2-7	TGTGCCAGCAGGCCAGCGAGCTCCTACGAGCAGTACTTC	CASRPASSYEQYF
TRBV7-2	15	-	-	TRBJ1-4	TGTGCCAGCAGCTTAGGCGGGGCCGGGCATGAAAAACTGTTTTTT	CASSLGGAGHEKLFF
TRBV7-2	14	few	-	TRBJ1-1	TGTGCCAGCAGCTTACCAACCCACAGATTGGGGGCTTTCTTT	CASSLPTHRLGAFF
TRBV6-1	14	few	TRBD1	TRBJ2-7	TGTGCCAGCAGCCCGGACAGGGGGCAATACGAGCAGTACTTC	CASSPDRGQYEQYF
TRBV24-1	15	once	-	TRBJ2-1	TGTGCCACCAGTTTATCCGGGAGTTCCTACAATGAGCAGTTCTTC	CATSLSGSSYNEQFF
TRBV20-1	14	few	TRBD2	TRBJ2-1	TGCAGTGCTAGTGGCGGGAGGGGATACAATGAGCAGTTCTTC	CSASGGRGYNEQFF
TRBV4-1	18	-	-	TRBJ1-5	TGCGCCAGCAGCCAAGAGCGCCAGGCAAGGGATAGCAATCAGCCCCAGCATTTT	CASSQERQARDSNQPQHF
TRBV5-1	17	few	TRBD2	TRBJ2-1	TGCGCCAGCAGTAAATCAAGCGGGGCTAGCGGGTACAATGAGCAGTTCTTC	CASSKSSGASGYNEQFF
TRBV12-3/TRBV12-4	14	once	TRBD2	TRBJ2-5	TGTGCCAGCAGTTTACGGGGGGGTTGGGAGACCCAGTACTTC	CASSLRGGWETQYF
TRBV7-2	15	few	-	TRBJ2-7	TGTGCCAGCAGCTTAGGGGCAGGGAGATCCTACGAGCAGTACTTC	CASSLGAGRSYEQYF
TRBV20-1	12	-	-	TRBJ1-1	TGCAGTGCTAAGACAGTTTACACTGAAGCTTTCTTT	CSAKTVYTEAFF
TRBV12-3/TRBV12-4	13	many	-	TRBJ2-7	TGTGCCAGCAGTCAGGTCAGGGACTACGAGCAGTACTTC	CASSQVRDYEQYF
TRBV12-3/TRBV12-4	11	-	-	TRBJ1-6	TGTGCCAGCAGTTCTGGATCACCCCTCCACTTT	CASSSGSPLHF
TRBV2	15	few	-	TRBJ1-1	TGTGCCAGCAGTGGTCCAGCGAGCGATAGCACTGAAGCTTTCTTT	CASSGPASDSTEAFF
TRBV7-2	15	many	-	TRBJ2-6	TGTGCCAGCAGCAATAGCGGTTCCGGGGCCAACGTCCTGACTTTC	CASSNSGSGANVLTF
TRBV20-1	17	few	TRBD2	TRBJ2-3	TGCAGTGCCACCCCGAGGACTAGCGGGAGAAGGGGAGATACGCAGTATTTT	CSATPRTSGRRGDTQYF
TRBV28	14	once	-	TRBJ2-3	TGTGCCAGCCGGGGACTGCTTATCACAGATACGCAGTATTTT	CASRGLLITDTQYF
TRBV28	14	many	TRBD1	TRBJ2-7	TGTGCCAGCAGCTCGGGACAGGGAAACTACGAGCAGTACTTC	CASSSGQGNYEQYF
TRBV20-1	15	few	-	TRBJ2-3	TGCAGTGCTAGAGTGGGGTCCGTTAGCACAGATACGCAGTATTTT	CSARVGSVSTDTQYF
TRBV5-1	15	few	TRBD2	TRBJ2-3	TGCGCCAGCAGCTTGGCGGCGGGGGACTCAGATACGCAGTATTTT	CASSLAAGDSDTQYF